The next 14 T cell receptor beta chains were all read from a single sample in a study of memory CD4+ T cells and cytomegalovirus serostatus. Profiling relied on immunoSEQ multiplex PCR, and the TCRdb table lists in-frame clones only, not all of them. Of 45,000 to 60,000 clones in the sample, approximately 74% were seen once. Single viable CD3+CD4+CD8-CD45RO+ cells were sorted as the memory CD4+ T cells. Source material: memory CD4+ T cells from blood. These receptors all stem from an adult in good health and CMV-seropositive.

The CDR3 reads CASSQVGTMRKTEAFF. The CDR3 DNA follows: TGCGCCAGCAGCCAAGTGGGGACGATGCGGAAGACTGAAGCTTTCTTT. The J gene is TRBJ1-1, the V gene TRBV4-1, with a possible D match to TRBD1 (5 bases). V was shortened by 1 base and J by 5 bases, with 17 bases between the two germline ends. Looked up from germline, CDR1 is MGHRA and CDR2 is YSYEKL. This CDR3 has 16 amino acids.

Comment on this clone: At one end, the junction sequence differs from germline, possibly due to a read error. The rearrangement joins TRBV29-1 to TRBJ1-1, with 12 bases aligning to TRBD1. Germline values: CDR1 SQVTM, CDR2 ANQGSEA. The CDR3 has 18 amino acids. For the CDR3, the DNA is TGCAGCGTGGAAGGGACAGGGGGCAAGGGTGGGGAGAACACTGAAGCTTTCTTT. This codes for CSVEGTGGKGGENTEAFF.

J is TRBJ2-7 and V is TRBV7-2, with D perhaps matching TRBD1 or TRBD2 (5 bases each). The germline CDR1 and CDR2 sequences are SGHTA and FQGNSA. CDR3 size: 14 residues. V lost 6 bases and J 9 bases, leaving 21 bases between the germline ends. The CDR3 sequence: CASRKTGTNSGQYF. The CDR3 region has the DNA TGTGCCAGCAGGAAAACCGGGACCAACTCAGGGCAGTACTTC.

The rearrangement links TRBV18 to TRBJ2-1; TRBD2 agrees at 8 bases. J gave up 5 bases and V 6 bases, and 6 bases lay outside the gene matches. The CDR3 loop spans 14 amino acids. CDR1 is KGHSH, CDR2 LQKENI, per germline. The CDR3 coding sequence is TGTGCCAGCTCCCCCGGGACTAGTCACAATGAGCAGTTCTTC. It encodes CASSPGTSHNEQFF.

The chain couples TRBV10-3 to TRBJ2-2; TRBD1 aligns across 8 bases. The germline V gene has CDR1 ENHRY and CDR2 SYGVKD. The junction had 8 bases not matched to a gene; V was cut back by 10 bases and J by 1 base. The CDR3 totals 15 residues. Here the CDR3 reads CATRTGTGNTGELFF. The CDR3 nucleotides are TGTGCCACCAGAACCGGGACAGGGAACACCGGGGAGCTGTTTTTT.

The chain links TRBV18 to TRBJ2-7; 7 bases fit TRBD1. The CDR3 runs 14 residues. The V gene's germline CDR1 is KGHSH and CDR2 LQKENI. J lost 5 bases, V lost 1 base, and 5 bases had no gene match. CDR3 residues: CASSPRVTGDEQYF. CDR3 bases: TGTGCCAGCTCACCACGGGTAACAGGGGACGAGCAGTACTTC. The whole variable domain, filled in from reference TRBV18 and TRBJ2-7, reads NAGVMQNPRHLVRRRGQEARLRCSPMKGHSHVYWYRQLPEEGLKFMVYLQKENIIDESGMPKERFSAEFPKEGPSILRIQQVVRGDSAAYFCASSPRVTGDEQYFGPGTRLTVT.

The chain is built from TRBV11-2 and TRBJ2-1, with a possible D match to TRBD2 (7 bases). Germline CDR1 SGHAT, CDR2 FQNNGV. CDR3 length: 15 amino acids. Trimming removed 4 bases at V and 4 bases at J, with 14 bases between. The CDR3 nucleotides are TGTGCCAGCAGCTCCTGGGGGGGCCCTTACAATGAGCAGTTCTTC. It encodes CASSSWGGPYNEQFF.

J is TRBJ1-2 and V is TRBV28, with 7 bases fitting TRBD1. V lost 5 bases to trimming and J lost 7 bases; unmatched junction nucleotides: 10. CDR1 is MDHEN, CDR2 SYDVKM, per germline. CDR3 length: 14 residues. The CDR3 loop is CASSNGRQGTGYTF. The DNA for the CDR3 is TGTGCCAGCAGTAACGGAAGACAGGGTACTGGCTACACCTTC.

The chain uses TRBV7-9 and TRBJ1-4; a weak D match, TRBD1 (6 bases). V lost 5 bases and J 13 bases, leaving 11 bases between the germline ends. Germline-derived CDR1 and CDR2 are SEHNR and FQNEAQ (reference sequence). The CDR3 is 11 amino acids. As DNA, the CDR3 is TGTGCCAGCAGCCTTGGACAGCTACTGTTTTTT. Translating gives CASSLGQLLFF.

The chain couples TRBV19 to TRBJ2-1; 7 positions agree with TRBD2. The germline CDR1 and CDR2 sequences are LNHDA and SQIVND (reference sequence). The V gene end was trimmed by 7 bases and the J gene end by 7 bases; junction bases not matched to a gene: 16. There are 16 residues in the CDR3. The CDR3 DNA reads TGTGCCAGTATCCCCTATGGGCGGGGGAATGAAAATGAGCAGTTCTTC. This encodes CASIPYGRGNENEQFF.

This clone came up a few times. The chain combines TRBV10-1 with TRBJ2-7; tentative D call: TRBD1 (6 bases). V lost 0 bases and J 12 bases, leaving 24 bases between the germline ends. The CDR3 loop spans 16 amino acids. Germline V gives CDR1 WNHNN, CDR2 SYGVQD (reference sequence). The CDR3, as DNA: TGCGCCAGCAGTGAGTCGACTGGGCGCAGGGGTGGAGGAATGTACTTC. Encoded protein: CASSESTGRRGGGMYF.

V is TRBV5-1 and J is TRBJ2-3; D not certain. Between the trimmed V and J ends, which lost 0 bases and 6 bases, there was a span of 8 bases. The CDR3 spans 13 residues. Germline V gene lookup returns CDR1 SGHRS and CDR2 YFSETQ. CDR3 residues: CASSLGENDTQYF. CDR3 nucleotide sequence: TGCGCCAGCAGCTTGGGAGAGAACGATACGCAGTATTTT.

The rearrangement uses TRBV2 and TRBJ2-6; no clear D. CDR1 and CDR2 (germline): SNHLY, FYNNEI. V dropped 2 bases and J dropped 0 bases, with 2 bases sitting between them. The CDR3 has 14 amino acids. The CDR3 nucleotides read TGTGCCAGCAGTGAAATCTCTGGGGCCAACGTCCTGACTTTC. Residues: CASSEISGANVLTF.

The rearrangement links TRBV29-1 to TRBJ2-1, with D possibly TRBD2 on 6 matching bases. CDR3 length equals 15 residues. The V end lost 4 bases, the J end lost 0 bases, and 13 bases lay between the germline ends. The V gene's germline CDR1 is SQVTM and CDR2 ANQGSEA. In DNA form, the CDR3 reads TGCAGCGTTGTCGGAGGGAAGAGCTCCTACAATGAGCAGTTCTTC. Translation: CSVVGGKSSYNEQFF.